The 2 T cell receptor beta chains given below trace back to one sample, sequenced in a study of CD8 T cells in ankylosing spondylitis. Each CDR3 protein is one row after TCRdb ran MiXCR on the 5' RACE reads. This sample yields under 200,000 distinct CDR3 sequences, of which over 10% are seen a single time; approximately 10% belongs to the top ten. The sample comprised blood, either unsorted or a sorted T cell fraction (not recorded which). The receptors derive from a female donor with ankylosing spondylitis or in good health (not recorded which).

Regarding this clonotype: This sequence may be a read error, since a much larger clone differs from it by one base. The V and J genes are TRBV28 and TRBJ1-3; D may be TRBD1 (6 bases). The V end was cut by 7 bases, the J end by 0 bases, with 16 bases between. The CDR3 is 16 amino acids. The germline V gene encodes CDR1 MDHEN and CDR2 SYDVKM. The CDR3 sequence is CASIKVTGTSGNTIYF. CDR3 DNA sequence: TGTGCCAGCATTAAGGTGACAGGCACCTCTGGAAACACCATATATTTT.

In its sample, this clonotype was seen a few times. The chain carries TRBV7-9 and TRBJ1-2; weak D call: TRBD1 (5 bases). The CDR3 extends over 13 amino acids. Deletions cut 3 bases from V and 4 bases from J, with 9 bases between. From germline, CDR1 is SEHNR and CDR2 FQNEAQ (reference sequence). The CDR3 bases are TGTGCCAGCAGCTTCCAGGGCTCCTATGGCTACACCTTC. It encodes CASSFQGSYGYTF.